This T cell receptor (beta chain) was identified during a study of blood T cell repertoires in COVID-19. Study overall: Sites in the United States, Italy and Spain provided acute and convalescent COVID-19 samples. In each case, the material was cDNA or gDNA derived from T cells, B-cell-depleted T cells, or PBMCs.

The CDR3 is 14 amino acids. In germline, CDR1 is SGHNT, CDR2 YYREEE (reference sequence). J was trimmed by 2 bases and V by 4 bases; bases with no gene match: 5. Original processing methods: Reference gene primer amplification gave nucleated cell count estimates. The data were produced by immunoSEQ multiplex PCR, yet TCRdb's version contains in-frame clones alone and is incomplete. V and J calls and clone size are those listed in that table; D and trimming were worked out from the DNA. Of 200,000 or so clones listed, 88% are singletons. The sequence derives from a man between 65 and 85 years old with active or convalescent COVID-19. V is TRBV5-4 and J is TRBJ1-2, with 7 bases that match TRBD1. The source material was peripheral blood. This chain's CDR3 is CASSPLGQNYGYTF. The CDR3 DNA reads TGTGCCAGCAGCCCATTGGGACAGAACTATGGCTACACCTTC.